A selection of T cell receptor beta chains follows, all from one sample in a study of blood T cell repertoires in COVID-19. Measured with immunoSEQ multiplex PCR; TCRdb has only the in-frame clones, and not every one. The sample lists about 68,000 clones; over 80% were seen once. The specimen sequenced was peripheral blood. The origin of the receptors is a human donor in a cohort sampled during active COVID-19. CDR3s include the opening cysteine and the closing phenylalanine or tryptophan. The order of the fields is clone size, D gene, J gene, V gene, CDR3 protein, CDR3 DNA. D genes are given only for firm matches. Part of the rows lack a size; the others show once, few, many or a class for expanded clones.

once	TRBD2	TRBJ2-1	TRBV6-2/TRBV6-3	CASSYGTSGTRTSNEQFF	TGTGCCAGCAGTTACGGGACTAGCGGGACCAGGACTTCCAATGAGCAGTTCTTC
.	TRBD1	TRBJ1-5	TRBV29-1	CSVGFRGQEPQHF	TGCAGCGTTGGTTTCAGGGGGCAGGAGCCCCAGCATTTT
.	TRBD2	TRBJ2-1	TRBV4-1	CASSQEGRGGYNEQFF	TGCGCCAGCAGCCAAGAAGGCCGGGGGGGATACAATGAGCAGTTCTTC
.	.	TRBJ2-6	TRBV29-1	CSVIRAGANVLTF	TGCAGCGTAATCCGAGCTGGGGCCAACGTCCTGACTTTC
few	TRBD1	TRBJ2-7	TRBV5-1	CASSGQGVYEQYF	TGCGCCAGCAGCGGACAGGGGGTCTACGAGCAGTACTTC
.	.	TRBJ2-7	TRBV6-1	CASSEAPPGTSAYEQYF	TGTGCCAGCAGTGAAGCTCCACCGGGGACATCCGCCTACGAGCAGTACTTC
.	.	TRBJ2-5	TRBV19	CASSIDRGETQYF	TGTGCCAGTAGTATAGATCGGGGAGAGACCCAGTACTTC
.	.	TRBJ1-1	TRBV5-1	CASSLGAGVGLAEAFF	TGCGCCAGCAGCTTGGGGGCCGGGGTGGGTTTGGCTGAAGCTTTCTTT
.	.	TRBJ2-5	TRBV6-2/TRBV6-3	CASSYDGTQETQYF	TGTGCCAGCAGTTATGATGGCACCCAAGAGACCCAGTACTTC
.	TRBD1	TRBJ1-2	TRBV5-1	CASSLAVGQGNYGYTF	TGCGCCAGCAGCTTGGCTGTGGGACAGGGGAACTATGGCTACACCTTC
.	TRBD1	TRBJ1-2	TRBV10-3	CAISDYRGGYTF	TGTGCCATCAGTGATTACAGGGGAGGCTACACCTTC
.	.	TRBJ2-2	TRBV28	CASSLTRPANTGELFF	TGTGCCAGCAGTTTAACTAGGCCAGCGAACACCGGGGAGCTGTTTTTT
.	.	TRBJ1-5	TRBV27	CASSLEGSGSQPQHF	TGTGCCAGCAGTTTAGAGGGATCGGGTAGTCAGCCCCAGCATTTT
.	TRBD1	TRBJ2-7	TRBV19	CASSMTYRGYEQYF	TGTGCCAGTAGTATGACCTACAGGGGGTACGAGCAGTACTTC
.	.	TRBJ2-2	TRBV6-5	CASSYWSPGELFF	TGTGCCAGCAGTTACTGGAGCCCCGGGGAGCTGTTTTTT
.	.	TRBJ2-3	TRBV27	CASSLDNTQYF	TGTGCCAGCAGTTTGGACAATACGCAGTATTTT
.	TRBD2	TRBJ2-5	TRBV10-2	CASSPGTSGRKETQYF	TGCGCCAGCAGCCCCGGGACTAGCGGGAGGAAAGAGACCCAGTACTTC
.	.	TRBJ1-1	TRBV28	CASSFNRNTEAFF	TGTGCCAGCAGTTTTAACAGGAACACTGAAGCTTTCTTT
.	TRBD2	TRBJ2-7	TRBV6-5	CASWAGERDEQYF	TGTGCCAGCTGGGCGGGGGAGAGGGACGAGCAGTACTTC
once	TRBD1	TRBJ1-2	TRBV28	CAVAGGPINYGYTF	TGTGCCGTGGCAGGGGGACCTATTAACTATGGCTACACCTTC
.	TRBD2	TRBJ2-1	TRBV19	CASSTRGGRLNNEQFF	TGTGCCAGTAGCACTCGGGGGGGTAGGTTAAACAATGAGCAGTTCTTC
.	.	TRBJ1-2	TRBV27	CASSDGGVANYGYTF	TGTGCCAGCTCTGATGGCGGTGTAGCTAACTATGGCTACACCTTC
.	.	TRBJ1-2	TRBV7-8	CASSLRNYGYTF	TGTGCCAGCAGCTTACGGAACTATGGCTACACCTTC
.	.	TRBJ2-1	TRBV24-1	CATSGAGSPSDEQFF	TGTGCCACCAGTGGAGCAGGGTCCCCCTCCGACGAGCAGTTCTTC
.	.	TRBJ2-7	TRBV2	CASSEARREQYF	TGTGCCAGCAGTGAAGCGCGTCGCGAGCAGTACTTC
.	.	TRBJ1-5	TRBV6-5	CASKVRGGNQPQHF	TGTGCCAGCAAGGTCAGGGGAGGCAATCAGCCCCAGCATTTT
.	.	TRBJ2-3	TRBV5-1	CASSYSYGGHTTDTQYF	TGCGCCAGCAGTTATAGTTACGGGGGGCACACCACAGATACGCAGTATTTT
.	.	TRBJ1-2	TRBV28	CASSLPTVKGYTF	TGTGCCAGCAGTCTTCCGACAGTGAAAGGCTACACCTTC
.	.	TRBJ1-6	TRBV5-1	CASSSTPGGVGGAPLHF	TGCGCCAGCAGCTCTACACCCGGAGGGGTAGGTGGGGCACCCCTCCACTTT
once	TRBD1	TRBJ1-3	TRBV5-1	CASSLVPGQGLNFSGNTIYF	TGCGCCAGCAGCTTGGTTCCGGGACAGGGACTAAACTTCTCTGGAAACACCATATATTTT
.	.	TRBJ1-3	TRBV6-5	CASSYGGTSGNTIYF	TGTGCCAGCAGTTACGGCGGAACCTCTGGAAACACCATATATTTT
.	.	TRBJ1-1	TRBV19	CASSIRDAEAFF	TGTGCCAGTAGTATCAGGGATGCTGAAGCTTTCTTT
.	.	TRBJ1-6	TRBV7-2	CASSLGPNSPLHF	TGTGCCAGCAGCTTGGGCCCGAATTCACCCCTCCACTTT
.	TRBD1	TRBJ1-2	TRBV11-2	CASSGTGTPYGYTF	TGTGCCAGCAGCGGGACAGGGACCCCGTATGGCTACACCTTC
.	.	TRBJ1-1	TRBV18	CASSPFGSRNTEAFF	TGTGCCAGCTCACCTTTCGGGTCGCGTAACACTGAAGCTTTCTTT
.	TRBD1	TRBJ1-2	TRBV6-1	CASSQADRGVYGYTF	TGTGCCAGCAGTCAAGCGGACAGGGGCGTCTATGGCTACACCTTC
.	TRBD2	TRBJ2-3	TRBV3-1/TRBV3-2	CASSYSGSTQYF	TGTGCCAGCAGCTACAGCGGGAGTACGCAGTATTTT
.	.	TRBJ2-5	TRBV7-3	CASSLSGEASRTQYF	TGTGCCAGCAGCTTAAGCGGGGAGGCCTCTCGGACCCAGTACTTC
.	.	TRBJ1-1	TRBV6-5	CASGPGVNTEAFF	TGTGCCAGCGGCCCAGGGGTGAACACTGAAGCTTTCTTT